This T cell receptor beta chain was profiled in a study of regulatory T cells in long-lasting Graves disease. At the level of the study: Newly diagnosed Graves' patients had under 3 months of antithyroid drugs.

This clonotype came up a few times. Arm-PCR of CDR3 regions and iRepertoire HTBI primers were used to build TCR beta libraries. TCRdb reprocessed the multiplex PCR reads via MiXCR and lists one record per CDR3 protein. Here the sample spans fewer than 550,000 distinct CDR3 sequences, 16% being singletons. Regarding time point: newly diagnosed GD, antithyroid drugs for less than 3 months. Isolated PBMC RNA provided the starting material for the TCR library. Germline V gene sequence: CDR1 LNHDA, CDR2 SQIVND (reference sequence). The CDR3 contains 13 residues. V gave up 9 bases and J gave up 6 bases, with 15 bases separating them. These same records also appear under a second study, on T cells in Graves' hyperthyroidism and ophthalmopathy. That study adds: Exclusion followed for patients with uncontrolled infection, other autoimmune disease, pregnancy or lactation.

The receptor's source is a woman aged 18 to 35 with Graves disease. The V gene is TRBV19, the J gene TRBJ2-1; weak D call: TRBD1 (6 bases). This sample comprised peripheral blood mononuclear cells (PBMCs), obtained at new diagnosis, from a patient treated with antithyroid drugs. The CDR3 here is CASKHREANEQFF. CDR3 DNA: TGTGCCAGCAAACACAGGGAAGCCAATGAGCAGTTCTTC.